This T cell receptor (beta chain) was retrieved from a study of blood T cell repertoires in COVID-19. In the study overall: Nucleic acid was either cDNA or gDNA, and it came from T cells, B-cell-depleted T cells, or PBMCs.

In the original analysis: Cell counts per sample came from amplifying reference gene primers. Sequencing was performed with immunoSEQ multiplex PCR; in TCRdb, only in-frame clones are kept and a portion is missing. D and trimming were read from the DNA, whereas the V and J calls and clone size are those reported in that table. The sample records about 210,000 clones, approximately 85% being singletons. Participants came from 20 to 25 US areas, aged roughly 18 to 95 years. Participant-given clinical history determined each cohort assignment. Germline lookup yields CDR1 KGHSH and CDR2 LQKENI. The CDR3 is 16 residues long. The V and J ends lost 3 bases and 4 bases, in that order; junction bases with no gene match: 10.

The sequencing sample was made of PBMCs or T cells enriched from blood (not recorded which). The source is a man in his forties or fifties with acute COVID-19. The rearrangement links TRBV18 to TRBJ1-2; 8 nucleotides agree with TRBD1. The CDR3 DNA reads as TGTGCCAGCTCACCGGGGACAGGTTCACAGGGCTATGGCTACACCTTC. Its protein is CASSPGTGSQGYGYTF.